This T cell receptor beta chain was recovered during a study of cytomegalovirus exposure and HLA in healthy donors. Germline CDR1 reads SEHNR; CDR2 reads FQNEAQ (reference sequence). The ends were cut back, 1 base at V and 0 bases at J, with 9 bases in the middle. The CDR3 loop spans 15 amino acids. At sampling all donors were nominally healthy, likely with unrecorded immune exposures. This clone was seen once. Antigen: not known. It was with 60 Vbeta and 13 Jbeta primers that the PCR ran. The data were produced by immunoSEQ multiplex PCR, yet TCRdb's version contains in-frame clones alone and is incomplete. The sample comprises 200,000 or so clones, less than 85% of which are singletons, and around 0.63% rests with the top ten. Study-wide points: Reported performance of the classifier showed diagnosis of cytomegalovirus status with high specificity and sensitivity. With later analysis, a missense DCLRE1C variant became linked to TCR beta V- and J-gene trimming.

This clonotype was obtained from a man between 18 and 35 years old in good health and CMV-seronegative. The sequenced material came from PBMCs. V usage is TRBV7-9 and J usage is TRBJ1-2, with D perhaps TRBD1 (6 bases). The CDR3 coding sequence is TGTGCCAGCAGCTTAGACAGGGAAGCTAACTATGGCTACACCTTC. The encoded protein is CASSLDREANYGYTF.